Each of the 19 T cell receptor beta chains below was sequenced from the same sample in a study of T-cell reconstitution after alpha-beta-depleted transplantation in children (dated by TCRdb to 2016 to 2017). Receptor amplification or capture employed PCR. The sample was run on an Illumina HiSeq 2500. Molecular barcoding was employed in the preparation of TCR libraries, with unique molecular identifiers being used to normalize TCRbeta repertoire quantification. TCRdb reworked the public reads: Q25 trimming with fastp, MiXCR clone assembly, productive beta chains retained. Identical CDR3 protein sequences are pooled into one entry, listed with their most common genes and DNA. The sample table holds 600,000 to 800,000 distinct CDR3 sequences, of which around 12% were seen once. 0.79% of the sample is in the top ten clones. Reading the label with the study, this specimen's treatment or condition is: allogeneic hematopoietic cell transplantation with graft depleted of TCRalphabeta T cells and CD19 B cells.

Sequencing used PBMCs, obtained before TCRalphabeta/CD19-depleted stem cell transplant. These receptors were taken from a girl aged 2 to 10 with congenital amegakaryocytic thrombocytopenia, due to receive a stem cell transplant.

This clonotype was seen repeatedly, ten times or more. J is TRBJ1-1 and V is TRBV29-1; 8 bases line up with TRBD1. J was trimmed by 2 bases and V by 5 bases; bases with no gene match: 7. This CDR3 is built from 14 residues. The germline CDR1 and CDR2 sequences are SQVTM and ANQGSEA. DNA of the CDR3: TGCAGCGTTCTGAGACAGGGGTACAACACTGAAGCTTTCTTT. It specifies CSVLRQGYNTEAFF.

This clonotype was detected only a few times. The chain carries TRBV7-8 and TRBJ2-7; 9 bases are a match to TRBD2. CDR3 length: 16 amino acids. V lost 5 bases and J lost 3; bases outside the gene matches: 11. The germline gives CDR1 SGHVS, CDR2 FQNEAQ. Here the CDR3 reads CASSHHLAGRGYEQYF. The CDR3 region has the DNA TGTGCCAGCAGCCACCATCTAGCGGGAAGAGGCTACGAGCAGTACTTC.

CDR3 sequence: CAWSAGLAGGYEQYF. The CDR3, as DNA: TGTGCCTGGAGTGCGGGACTAGCGGGAGGTTACGAGCAGTACTTC. This rearrangement joins TRBV30 to TRBJ2-7; 15 bases agree with TRBD2. The CDR3 runs 15 residues. V was pared by 1 base and J by 4 bases, with 2 bases of the junction left unmatched. Germline CDR1 reads GTSNPN; CDR2 reads SVGIG (reference sequence).

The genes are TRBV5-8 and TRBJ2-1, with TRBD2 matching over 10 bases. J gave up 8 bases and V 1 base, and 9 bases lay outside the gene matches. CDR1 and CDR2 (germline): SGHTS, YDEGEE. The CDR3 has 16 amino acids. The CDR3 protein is CASSLLLAGVMHEQFF. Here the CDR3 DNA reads TGTGCCAGCAGCTTGCTTCTAGCGGGAGTTATGCATGAGCAGTTCTTC.

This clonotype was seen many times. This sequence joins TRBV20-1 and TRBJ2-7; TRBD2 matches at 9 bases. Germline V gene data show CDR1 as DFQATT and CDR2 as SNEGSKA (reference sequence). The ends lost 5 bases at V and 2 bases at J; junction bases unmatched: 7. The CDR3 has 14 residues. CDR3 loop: CSALPTSGAYEQYF. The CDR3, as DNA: TGCAGTGCTCTTCCGACTAGCGGAGCCTACGAGCAGTACTTC.

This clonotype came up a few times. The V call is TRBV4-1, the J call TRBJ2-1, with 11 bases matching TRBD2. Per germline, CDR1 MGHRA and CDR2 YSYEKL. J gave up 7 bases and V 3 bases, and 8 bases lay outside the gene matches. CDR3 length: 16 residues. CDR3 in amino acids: CASSHLLAGDGNEQFF. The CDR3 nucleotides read TGCGCCAGCAGCCACCTACTAGCGGGAGATGGGAATGAGCAGTTCTTC.

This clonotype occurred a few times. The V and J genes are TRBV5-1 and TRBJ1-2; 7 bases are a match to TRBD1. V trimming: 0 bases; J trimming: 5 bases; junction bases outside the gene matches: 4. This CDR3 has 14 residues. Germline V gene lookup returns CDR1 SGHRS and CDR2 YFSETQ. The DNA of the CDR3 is TGCGCCAGCAGCTTGGCTCAGGGGGAATATGGCTACACCTTC. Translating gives CASSLAQGEYGYTF. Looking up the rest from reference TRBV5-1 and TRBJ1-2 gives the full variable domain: KAGVTQTPRYLIKTRGQQVTLSCSPISGHRSVSWYQQTPGQGLQFLFEYFSETQRNKGNFPGRFSGRQFSNSRSEMNVSTLELGDSALYLCASSLAQGEYGYTFGSGTRLTVV.

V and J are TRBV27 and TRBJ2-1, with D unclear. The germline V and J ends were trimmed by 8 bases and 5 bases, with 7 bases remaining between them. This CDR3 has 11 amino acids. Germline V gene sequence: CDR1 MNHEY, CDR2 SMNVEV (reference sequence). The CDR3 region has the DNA TGTGCCAGCGGACCGAACAATGAGCAGTTCTTC. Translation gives CASGPNNEQFF.

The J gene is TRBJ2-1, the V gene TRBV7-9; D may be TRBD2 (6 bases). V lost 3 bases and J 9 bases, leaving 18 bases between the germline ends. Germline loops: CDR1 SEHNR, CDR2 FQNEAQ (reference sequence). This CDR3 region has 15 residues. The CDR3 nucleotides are TGTGCCAGCAGCTTTCAGGACGGCGTGCGGGGTGAGCAGTTCTTC. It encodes CASSFQDGVRGEQFF.

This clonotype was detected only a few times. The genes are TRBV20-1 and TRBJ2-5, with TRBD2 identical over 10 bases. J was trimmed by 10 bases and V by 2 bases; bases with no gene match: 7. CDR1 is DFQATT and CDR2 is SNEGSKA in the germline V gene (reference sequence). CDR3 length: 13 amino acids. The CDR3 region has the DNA TGCAGTGCTAGAACTAGCGGGGAGATGAGCCAGTACTTC. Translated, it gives CSARTSGEMSQYF.

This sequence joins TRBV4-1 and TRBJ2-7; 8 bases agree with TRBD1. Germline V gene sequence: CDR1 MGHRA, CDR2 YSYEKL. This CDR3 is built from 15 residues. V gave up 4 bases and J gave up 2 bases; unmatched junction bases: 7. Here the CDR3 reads CASSLRTGRPYEQYF. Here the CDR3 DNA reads TGCGCCAGCAGCCTAAGGACAGGGCGGCCCTACGAGCAGTACTTC.

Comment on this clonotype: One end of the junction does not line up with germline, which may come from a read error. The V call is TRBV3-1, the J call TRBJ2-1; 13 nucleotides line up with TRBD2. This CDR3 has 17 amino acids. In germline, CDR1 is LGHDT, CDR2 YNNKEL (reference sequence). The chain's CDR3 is CACSRTSGRGSYNEQFF. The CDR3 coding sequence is TGTGCCTGCAGTAGGACTAGCGGGAGAGGGTCCTACAATGAGCAGTTCTTC.

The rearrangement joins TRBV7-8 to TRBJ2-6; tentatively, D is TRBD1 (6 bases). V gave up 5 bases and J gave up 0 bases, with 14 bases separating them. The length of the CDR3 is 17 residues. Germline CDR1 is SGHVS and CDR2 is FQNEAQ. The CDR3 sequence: CASSLPVGGSGANVLTF. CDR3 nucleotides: TGTGCCAGCAGCCTCCCCGTAGGGGGCTCTGGGGCCAACGTCCTGACTTTC.

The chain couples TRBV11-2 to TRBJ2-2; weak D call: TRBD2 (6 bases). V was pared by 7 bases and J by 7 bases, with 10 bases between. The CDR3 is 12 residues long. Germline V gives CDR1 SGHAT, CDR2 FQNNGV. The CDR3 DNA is TGTGCCAGCACCGGCGGGGTCGGGGAGCTGTTTTTT. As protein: CASTGGVGELFF.

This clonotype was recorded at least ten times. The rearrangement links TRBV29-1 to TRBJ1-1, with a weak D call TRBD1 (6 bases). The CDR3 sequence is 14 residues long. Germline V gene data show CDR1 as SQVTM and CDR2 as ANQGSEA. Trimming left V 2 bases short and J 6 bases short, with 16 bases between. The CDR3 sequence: CSVEPRGGYAEAFF. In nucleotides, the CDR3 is TGCAGCGTTGAACCACGAGGGGGGTACGCTGAAGCTTTCTTT.

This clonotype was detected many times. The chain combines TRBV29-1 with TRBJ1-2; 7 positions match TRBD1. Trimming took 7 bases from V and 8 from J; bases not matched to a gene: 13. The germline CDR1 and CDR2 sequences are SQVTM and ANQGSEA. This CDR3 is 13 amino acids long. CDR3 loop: CSGKRDSGAGYTF. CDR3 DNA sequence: TGCAGCGGAAAACGGGACAGCGGGGCCGGCTACACCTTC.

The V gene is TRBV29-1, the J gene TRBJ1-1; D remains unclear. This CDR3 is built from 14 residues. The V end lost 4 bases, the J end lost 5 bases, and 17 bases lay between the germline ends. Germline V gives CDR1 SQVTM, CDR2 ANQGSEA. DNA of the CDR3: TGCAGCGTTGGAGCATGGCAATTGAGGACTGAAGCTTTCTTT. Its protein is CSVGAWQLRTEAFF.

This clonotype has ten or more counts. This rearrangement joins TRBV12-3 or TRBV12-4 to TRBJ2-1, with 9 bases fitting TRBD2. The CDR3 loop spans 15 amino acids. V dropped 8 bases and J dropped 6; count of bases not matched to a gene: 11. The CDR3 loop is CASCTRLAVSNEQFF. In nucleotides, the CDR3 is TGTGCCAGCTGCACACGACTAGCGGTTAGCAATGAGCAGTTCTTC.

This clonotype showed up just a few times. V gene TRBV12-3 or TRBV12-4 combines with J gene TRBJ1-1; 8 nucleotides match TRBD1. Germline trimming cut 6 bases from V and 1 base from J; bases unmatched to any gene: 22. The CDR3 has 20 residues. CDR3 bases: TGTGCCAGCAGCCTACGCCGGGGGGTGCTCGGGGACAGGAAGAACACTGAAGCTTTCTTT. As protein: CASSLRRGVLGDRKNTEAFF.